Sequencing of this TCR beta chain was carried out in a study of shared clonotypes between healthy human individuals (dated by TCRdb to 2019 to 2021). Regarding the complete study: A couple of women and a few men aged 18 to 49 years were included in the cohort. To estimate repertoire size and how much clonotype sharing occurs between individuals, the study deeply sequenced the blood TCR repertoires of five healthy adults. Between about 0.94 and 8.9 billion PBMCs per donor were obtained by leukapheresis. To increase sequencing depth and limit assay-specific biases, TCR repertoire library preparation and sequencing were carried out by different laboratories using diverse techniques.

The donors were healthy, HIV-negative adults with no recently reported acute infections or vaccinations. Only Caucasian adults living in Nashville, Tennessee, USA were represented among the donors. For unsorted samples, tens of millions of PBMCs were counted, and genomic DNA was extracted using the QIAamp DNA Blood Mini kit. Blood was obtained by leukapheresis, after which PBMCs were separated by Ficoll-Histopaque density gradient centrifugation and cryopreserved in liquid nitrogen vapor phase. The CDR1 and CDR2 encoded by the germline V gene are SGHRS and YFSETQ. V is pared back by 4 bases and J by 1 base, with 10 bases lying between the germline termini. Counted from cysteine to phenylalanine, this CDR3 has 14 amino acids. Solely the CDR3 DNA is kept, with 42 bases framed from the first base. Using the deep immunoSEQ assay, TCR CDR3 regions were amplified from genomic DNA by multiplex PCR. For each cell subset, the extracted genomic DNA was distributed evenly across all wells of several immunoSEQ 96-well plates, and each plate served as one replicate. For unsorted PBMC, each replicate PCR was loaded with roughly 330 ng genomic DNA, equivalent to tens of thousands of T cell genomes. Genomic DNA from unsorted PBMC was sequenced over ten immunoSEQ deep assay plates. The purified libraries were quantified using a Qubit 3.0 fluorometer, sized with a Bioanalyzer 2100, and then quantified again using the KAPA Library Quantification kit. Each immunoSEQ 96-well plate was sequenced on its own single-read 150-cycle Illumina NextSeq 550 flow cell. The study's processing was this. Because the immunoSEQ output held only junctional sequences and lacked quality scores, the filtering could not match the filtering applied to full-length reads. To assign V/J genes and CDR3, sequences were annotated using PyIR, a Python wrapper for IgBLAST v1.9, with IMGT germline references. Any read was removed if the V/J assignment was weak (E-value above 1e-6), the CDR3 was missing, or the read contained stop codons, out-of-frame junctions, or ambiguous translated residues. A V3J clonotype was defined by an identical inferred V gene, J gene, and CDR3 amino acid sequence. Percentage overlap between repertoires was calculated by dividing the number of shared unique clonotypes by the size of the smaller repertoire. Three approaches were used to assess repertoire richness: RTK rarefaction, the Chao1 estimator, and Recon v2.1 estimates of unobserved clonotypes. TCRdb took this table from immuneACCESS and kept in-frame rearrangements with V and J called. Such tables lack part of the clones; where checked against another copy, unresolved V genes explain under half of the gap, and the rest is unexplained. That table gives V, J and clone size, and the DNA gave D and trimming. The sample yields some 480,000 clones; 79% were counted once. The top ten clonotypes cover approximately 12% of the sample.

Note on this clone: Its antigen target is currently unknown. The input lacks base qualities; no much larger clone sits a single base away. Additional DNA sequences in this sample encode the identical CDR3.

What the work shows at the level of the full study, not this receptor alone: Because the study included a small number of donors, the genetic and exposure-history diversity represented was limited. Based on pairwise subsampling, the degree of clonotype sharing among donors was expected to be affected by sequencing depth. Sampling was restricted to blood, and TCR repertoires in tissue are likely to differ from TCR repertoires in blood.

This receptor chain uses TRBV5-1 and TRBJ2-3; a weak D assignment points to TRBD1 (6 bases agree). The specimen was PBMCs. The source of this sequence is a woman in her thirties or forties in good health. Some clones in this sample may be carry-over from other donors' samples. The nucleotide sequence reads TGCGCCAGCAGCCTAGGACAGCGCACAGATACGCAGTATTTT. Its translation reads: CASSLGQRTDTQYF.